A single sample gave rise to the 15 T cell receptor beta chains below, sequenced in a study of cytomegalovirus exposure and HLA in healthy donors. PCR primers comprised 60 Vbeta and 13 Jbeta primers. Generated by immunoSEQ multiplex PCR, the TCRdb table keeps only in-frame clones and is missing some. The sample records 60,000 to 65,000 clones, 71% being singletons. Sequenced input: PBMCs. The receptors shown here come from a man aged 50-60 years in good health and CMV-seropositive.

The V call is TRBV5-4, the J call TRBJ2-3; 8 bases map to TRBD2. V shed 0 bases and J 3 bases; nucleotides not matched to a gene: 6. Germline CDR1 is SGHNT and CDR2 is YYREEE (reference sequence). The CDR3 is 16 residues long. The DNA of the CDR3 is TGTGCCAGCAGCTTGGTAAGCGGGAGCGGAACAGATACGCAGTATTTT. Translating it yields CASSLVSGSGTDTQYF.

The chain recombines TRBV5-4 with TRBJ1-3, with D possibly being TRBD1 (5 bases). Per germline, CDR1 SGHNT and CDR2 YYREEE (reference sequence). V was cut by 0 bases and J by 4 bases, with 5 bases left in between. The CDR3 sequence is 13 residues long. The CDR3 loop reads CASSLDRGNTIYF. The CDR3 DNA sequence: TGTGCCAGCAGCTTGGACAGGGGAAACACCATATATTTT.

This rearrangement joins TRBV5-1 to TRBJ2-7; no definite D call. The V end lost 2 bases, the J end lost 1 base, and 7 bases lay between the germline ends. Germline lookup yields CDR1 SGHRS and CDR2 YFSETQ. The CDR3 consists of 13 residues. CDR3 amino acids: CASSLSRSYEQYF. The CDR3, as DNA: TGCGCCAGCAGCTTAAGCCGGTCCTACGAGCAGTACTTC. The full variable domain, rest sourced from reference TRBV5-1 and TRBJ2-7, is KAGVTQTPRYLIKTRGQQVTLSCSPISGHRSVSWYQQTPGQGLQFLFEYFSETQRNKGNFPGRFSGRQFSNSRSEMNVSTLELGDSALYLCASSLSRSYEQYFGPGTRLTVT.

The genes are TRBV29-1 and TRBJ2-7; 8 nucleotides align to TRBD1. Looked up from germline, CDR1 is SQVTM and CDR2 is ANQGSEA. This CDR3 spans 13 amino acids. With V trimmed by 7 bases and J by 5 bases, 10 bases remained unmatched. The CDR3 protein is CSAEGTGADEQYF. The DNA for the CDR3 is TGCAGCGCCGAGGGGACAGGCGCCGACGAGCAGTACTTC.

The chain carries TRBV10-2 and TRBJ1-3; tentative D call: TRBD1 (5 bases). The V and J ends lost 6 bases and 0 bases respectively, with 15 bases between them. Per the germline V gene, CDR1 is WSHSY and CDR2 is SAAADI. The CDR3 spans 16 residues. The CDR3: CASSPPAGPSGNTIYF. Here the CDR3 DNA reads TGCGCCAGCAGCCCCCCGGCAGGGCCCTCTGGAAACACCATATATTTT.

The sample holds a few counts of this clone. The V and J genes are TRBV5-1 and TRBJ2-2, with 12 bases lining up with TRBD2. Germline V CDR1 and CDR2: SGHRS, YFSETQ. CDR3 length equals 16 residues. J gave up 7 bases and V 4 bases, and 8 bases lay outside the gene matches. CDR3 residues: CASSPLTSGGYGELFF. CDR3 coding DNA: TGCGCCAGCAGCCCTCTGACTAGCGGGGGTTACGGGGAGCTGTTTTTT.

The chain is built from TRBV5-1 and TRBJ1-1, with a weak D call TRBD1 (6 bases). This CDR3 is 14 amino acids long. The germline V and J ends were trimmed by 2 bases and 3 bases, with 11 bases remaining between them. Germline V gives CDR1 SGHRS, CDR2 YFSETQ. For the CDR3, the DNA is TGCGCCAGCAGCTTTAGGGGGAGGGACACTGAAGCTTTCTTT. Translating gives CASSFRGRDTEAFF.

The chain is built from TRBV25-1 and TRBJ1-6; the match to TRBD1 covers 10 bases. The V segment lost 4 bases and the J segment 9 bases; nucleotides outside the gene matches: 3. This CDR3 has 14 residues. Germline V gene sequence: CDR1 MGHDK, CDR2 SYGVNS. DNA of the CDR3: TGTGCCAGCAGTGGGACAGGGGGGGGTTCACCCCTCCACTTT. Amino acid sequence: CASSGTGGGSPLHF.

The rearrangement links TRBV7-6 to TRBJ2-7; 9 bases are shared with TRBD1. Germline V gene sequence: CDR1 SGHVS, CDR2 FNYEAQ. Trimming took 3 bases from V and 3 from J; bases not matched to a gene: 0. This CDR3 has 13 amino acids. The CDR3 loop reads CASSLTGGYEQYF. CDR3 in DNA: TGTGCCAGCAGCTTGACAGGGGGCTACGAGCAGTACTTC.

This clone was counted a few times. The chain employs TRBV7-2 and TRBJ1-6; TRBD1 agrees at 7 bases. The V gene end was trimmed by 5 bases and the J gene end by 7 bases; junction bases not matched to a gene: 14. In germline, CDR1 is SGHTA, CDR2 FQGNSA. This CDR3 region has 17 residues. The CDR3 sequence is CASSPGAGTVTNSPLHF. DNA of the CDR3: TGTGCCAGCAGCCCTGGCGCCGGGACAGTCACAAATTCACCCCTCCACTTT. Full variable domain (remainder filled in from reference TRBV7-2 and TRBJ1-6): GAGVSQSPSNKVTEKGKDVELRCDPISGHTALYWYRQSLGQGLEFLIYFQGNSAPDKSGLPSDRFSAERTGGSVSTLTIQRTQQEDSAVYLCASSPGAGTVTNSPLHFGNGTRLTVT.

The V and J genes are TRBV6-5 and TRBJ1-5; 8 nucleotides align to TRBD1. The CDR3 totals 13 residues. V lost 6 bases to trimming and J lost 5 bases; unmatched junction nucleotides: 3. Germline V gives CDR1 MNHEY, CDR2 SVGAGI. CDR3: CASRGQADQPQHF. CDR3 DNA: TGTGCCAGCAGGGGACAGGCGGATCAGCCCCAGCATTTT.

For the CDR3, the DNA is TGTGCCAGCAGCCGTGGACAGGGGGCAATTTACGAGCAGTACTTC. Its translation is CASSRGQGAIYEQYF. This chain uses TRBV27 with TRBJ2-7; 11 positions match TRBD1. V was clipped by 6 bases and J by 4 bases; unmatched bases: 8. The germline V gene encodes CDR1 MNHEY and CDR2 SMNVEV (reference sequence). The CDR3 extends over 15 amino acids.

This rearrangement joins TRBV15 to TRBJ2-5; 9 nucleotides match TRBD2. The V gene end was trimmed by 0 bases and the J gene end by 5 bases; junction bases not matched to a gene: 7. Germline assignment: CDR1 LNHNV and CDR2 YYDKDF (reference sequence). CDR3 length: 16 amino acids. CDR3 residues: CATSRDGGRARETQYF. The CDR3 bases are TGTGCCACCAGCAGAGATGGCGGGAGGGCCCGGGAGACCCAGTACTTC.

V usage is TRBV11-2 and J usage is TRBJ2-7; TRBD1 is a possible D gene (6 bases). The germline gives CDR1 SGHAT, CDR2 FQNNGV. The CDR3 consists of 14 residues. V lost 1 base and J 1 base, leaving 8 bases between the germline ends. CDR3 sequence reads: CASSLVQGSYEQYF. The CDR3 DNA sequence: TGTGCCAGCAGCTTAGTACAGGGTTCCTACGAGCAGTACTTC.

The J gene is TRBJ2-7, the V gene TRBV6-1; 10 bases are shared with TRBD2. The CDR3 length is 15 residues. J lost 1 base, V lost 2 bases, and 2 bases had no gene match. Germline CDR1 reads MNHNS; CDR2 reads SASEGT. This CDR3 is CASSEWTSGSYEQYF. The CDR3 nucleotides are TGTGCCAGCAGTGAATGGACTAGCGGATCCTACGAGCAGTACTTC.